This TCR beta chain was identified in a study of blood T cell repertoires in COVID-19. The table came from immunoSEQ multiplex PCR; TCRdb's copy has only in-frame clones and leaves some out. The table includes approximately 300,000 clones, approximately 80% detected once. The ends were cut back, 1 base at V and 4 bases at J, with 14 bases in the middle. CDR3 length: 16 residues. CDR1 and CDR2 (germline): LGHNT, FRNRAP. The specimen sequenced was peripheral blood. The chain uses TRBV12-5 and TRBJ1-3; D unresolved. The receptor was isolated from a woman aged 50 to 60 with active or convalescent COVID-19. The CDR3 protein is CASGLDGGWVGNTIYF. The CDR3, as DNA: TGTGCTAGTGGTTTGGACGGAGGATGGGTAGGAAACACCATATATTTT.